This entry lists 4 T cell receptor beta chains sequenced from one sample in a study of long-term antiretroviral therapy in people with HIV. Survey-level immunoSEQ v3.0 assays were run. Data came from immunoSEQ multiplex PCR; TCRdb stores just in-frame clones and leaves some out. Seen here are 7,500 to 9,000 clones, approximately 78% observed once, and the top ten hold 20% to 30%. This specimen was unsorted PBMCs, taken 0.6 years before starting antiretroviral therapy. Receptor source: a man aged 40-49 years with HIV.

By frequency in the sample, this clone is hyperexpanded. The chain carries TRBV29-1 and TRBJ2-7, with 7 positions matching TRBD1. The germline CDR1 and CDR2 sequences are SQVTM and ANQGSEA. V gave up 6 bases and J gave up 0 bases; unmatched junction bases: 11. The CDR3 loop spans 15 amino acids. CDR3 coding DNA: TGCAGCGTAGAGACAGGGACCGCGAGCTCCTACGAGCAGTACTTC. It codes for CSVETGTASSYEQYF.

This chain's CDR3 is CASSEDYYGYTF. DNA for the CDR3: TGTGCCAGCAGTGAGGACTACTATGGCTACACCTTC. The chain links TRBV25-1 to TRBJ1-2; D is ambiguous. This CDR3 is built from 12 residues. Trimming shortened V by 3 bases and J by 3 bases, and 5 bases separated the two germline ends. The V gene's germline CDR1 is MGHDK and CDR2 SYGVNS.

This sequence joins TRBV6-5 and TRBJ1-2; a weak D match, TRBD1 (6 bases). With 0 bases removed from V and 7 bases from J, the gap between germline ends came to 9 bases. The CDR3 extends over 13 amino acids. Germline CDR1 MNHEY, CDR2 SVGAGI. CDR3 amino acids: CASSYSRGSGYTF. DNA for the CDR3: TGTGCCAGCAGTTACTCCAGGGGATCTGGCTACACCTTC.

This clone was observed once. The CDR3: CASKGLAGSYNEQFF. The CDR3 DNA reads as TGTGCCAGCAAAGGACTAGCGGGGTCTTACAATGAGCAGTTCTTC. J is TRBJ2-1 and V is TRBV6-1; 12 bases are shared with TRBD2. J gave up 4 bases and V 7 bases, and 5 bases lay outside the gene matches. The germline V gene encodes CDR1 MNHNS and CDR2 SASEGT. The CDR3 covers 15 residues.